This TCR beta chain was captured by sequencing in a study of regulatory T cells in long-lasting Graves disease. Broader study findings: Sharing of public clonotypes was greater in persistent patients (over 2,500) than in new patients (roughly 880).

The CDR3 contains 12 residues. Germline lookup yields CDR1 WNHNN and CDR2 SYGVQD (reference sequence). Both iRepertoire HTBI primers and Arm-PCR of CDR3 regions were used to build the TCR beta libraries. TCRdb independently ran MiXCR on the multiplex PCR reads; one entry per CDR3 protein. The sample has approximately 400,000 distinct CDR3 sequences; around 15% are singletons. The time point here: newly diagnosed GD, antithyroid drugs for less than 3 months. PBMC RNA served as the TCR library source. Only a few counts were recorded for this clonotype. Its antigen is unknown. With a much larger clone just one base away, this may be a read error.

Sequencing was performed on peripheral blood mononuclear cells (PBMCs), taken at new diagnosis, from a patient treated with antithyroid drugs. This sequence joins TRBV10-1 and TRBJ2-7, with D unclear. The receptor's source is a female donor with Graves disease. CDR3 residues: CASSSPGYGQYF. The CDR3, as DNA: TGCGCCAGCAGTTCTCCGGGCTACGGGCAGTACTTC.